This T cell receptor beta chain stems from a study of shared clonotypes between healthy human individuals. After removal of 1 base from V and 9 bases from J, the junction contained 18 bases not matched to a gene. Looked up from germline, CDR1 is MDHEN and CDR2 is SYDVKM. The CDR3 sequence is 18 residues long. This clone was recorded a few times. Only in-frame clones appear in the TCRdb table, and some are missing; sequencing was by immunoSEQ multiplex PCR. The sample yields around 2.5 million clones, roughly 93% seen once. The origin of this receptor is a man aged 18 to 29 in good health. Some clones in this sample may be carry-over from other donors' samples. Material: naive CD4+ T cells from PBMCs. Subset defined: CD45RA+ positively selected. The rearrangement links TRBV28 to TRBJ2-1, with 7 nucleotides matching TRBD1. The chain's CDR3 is CASSLSLIRDRVKGEQFF. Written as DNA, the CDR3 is TGTGCCAGCAGTTTATCACTTATCAGAGACAGGGTGAAGGGTGAGCAGTTCTTC.